A single sample gave rise to the 12 T cell receptor beta chains below, sequenced in a study of shared clonotypes between healthy human individuals (dated by TCRdb to the early 2020s). Library construction relied on the immunoSEQ multiplex PCR assay. Not all clones reach the TCRdb copy of this immuneACCESS table, which keeps in-frame sequences only. Checked studies attribute under half of the gap to unresolved V genes and leave the rest unexplained. Here the sample has approximately 640,000 clones; around 90% occur a single time. About a third of the sample is held by the ten biggest clonotypes. The sample taken for sequencing was memory CD8+ T cells from PBMCs. This specimen's cell subset or site label, per the study, means: CD45RO+ cells pooled with CCR7-negative TemRA cells. Receptors originate from a man aged 18-30 years in good health. Some clones in this sample may be carry-over from other donors' samples.

A few counts support this clone. This chain links TRBV29-1 with TRBJ2-7, with 7 bases fitting TRBD2. The length of the CDR3 is 12 residues. The V segment lost 7 bases and the J segment 2 bases; nucleotides outside the gene matches: 5. The germline V gene encodes CDR1 SQVTM and CDR2 ANQGSEA. The CDR3 here is CSAGGSAYEQYF. As DNA, the CDR3 is TGCAGCGCCGGGGGGTCCGCCTACGAGCAGTACTTC.

This clone was counted only a few times. The chain couples TRBV5-1 to TRBJ2-5, with a tentative D call TRBD2 (5 bases). The V end lost 1 base, the J end lost 5 bases, and 9 bases lay between the germline ends. The germline V gene encodes CDR1 SGHRS and CDR2 YFSETQ. CDR3 size: 13 residues. The CDR3 sequence: CASSLRGSETQYF. CDR3 nucleotides: TGCGCCAGCAGCTTGCGGGGAAGTGAGACCCAGTACTTC.

J is TRBJ2-7 and V is TRBV27; D unclear. The CDR3 extends over 15 amino acids. The V gene's germline CDR1 is MNHEY and CDR2 SMNVEV (reference sequence). The V and J ends lost 2 bases and 3 bases respectively, with 14 bases between them. The CDR3 loop is CASSLAGSSFYEQYF. The DNA of the CDR3 is TGTGCCAGCAGTTTAGCCGGGTCCTCATTCTACGAGCAGTACTTC.

This sequence joins TRBV27 and TRBJ1-5; 9 bases agree with TRBD1. V lost 2 bases, J lost 2 bases, and 1 base stayed unmatched. Germline CDR1 reads MNHEY; CDR2 reads SMNVEV (reference sequence). CDR3 size: 15 residues. Here the CDR3 reads CASSLRTGGNQPQHF. In DNA form, the CDR3 reads TGTGCCAGCAGTTTACGGACAGGGGGCAATCAGCCCCAGCATTTT.

The V gene is TRBV7-3, the J gene TRBJ1-1, with TRBD1 matching 7 bases. V dropped 0 bases and J dropped 1; count of bases not matched to a gene: 2. Germline CDR1 reads SGHTA; CDR2 reads FQGTGA. The CDR3 totals 15 residues. The CDR3 is CASSLTRQGNTEAFF. CDR3 nucleotide sequence: TGTGCCAGCAGCTTAACGCGACAGGGGAACACTGAAGCTTTCTTT.

This clone appeared a single time. J is TRBJ1-1 and V is TRBV28; the D is unclear. This CDR3 contains 12 residues. From germline, CDR1 is MDHEN and CDR2 SYDVKM. With 8 bases removed from V and 1 base from J, the gap between germline ends came to 8 bases. CDR3 bases: TGTGCCAGCGTGGTGGGGAACACTGAAGCTTTCTTT. It is translated as CASVVGNTEAFF.

This clone has a single count. V is TRBV27 and J is TRBJ2-2; D not resolved. The V gene's germline CDR1 is MNHEY and CDR2 SMNVEV (reference sequence). V lost 4 bases to trimming and J lost 1 base, with 13 bases between them. There are 16 residues in the CDR3. The CDR3 loop reads CASSSLLGRNTGELFF. For the CDR3, the DNA is TGTGCCAGCAGTTCCCTTCTGGGCCGGAACACCGGGGAGCTGTTTTTT.

The chain links TRBV10-3 to TRBJ2-3; TRBD1 agrees at 9 bases. V lost 5 bases and J lost 2; bases outside the gene matches: 14. CDR1 is ENHRY, CDR2 SYGVKD, per germline. The CDR3 loop spans 18 amino acids. DNA of the CDR3: TGTGCCATCAGTCAACTACGGACAGGGGCTTTATCCACAGATACGCAGTATTTT. Protein product: CAISQLRTGALSTDTQYF.

The rearrangement uses TRBV5-4 and TRBJ2-7; tentatively, D is TRBD2 (6 bases). The CDR3 loop spans 14 amino acids. Germline V gene sequence: CDR1 SGHNT, CDR2 YYREEE (reference sequence). V was trimmed by 2 bases and J by 3 bases, leaving 12 bases between them. The CDR3 here is CASSFSGDRYEQYF. CDR3 coding DNA: TGTGCCAGCAGCTTTTCGGGAGACCGCTACGAGCAGTACTTC.

The chain combines TRBV28 with TRBJ2-7; D not resolved. CDR3 length: 12 amino acids. V lost 6 bases and J lost 3, with 9 bases in between. Per germline, CDR1 MDHEN and CDR2 SYDVKM. The CDR3 DNA reads TGTGCCAGCAGCCACAGTAGCTACGAGCAGTACTTC. This encodes CASSHSSYEQYF.

The chain combines TRBV9 with TRBJ2-1; D ambiguous. V lost 4 bases, J lost 4 bases, and 9 bases lay in between. Germline V gene lookup returns CDR1 SGDLS and CDR2 YYNGEE. The CDR3 loop spans 13 amino acids. The CDR3 sequence: CASSLDQYNEQFF. Here the CDR3 DNA reads TGTGCCAGCAGCCTCGACCAGTACAATGAGCAGTTCTTC.

The V call is TRBV7-9, the J call TRBJ2-2; the match to TRBD2 covers 8 bases. The germline V gene encodes CDR1 SEHNR and CDR2 FQNEAQ (reference sequence). The CDR3 has 17 residues. Losses at the gene ends were 4 bases for V and 0 bases for J; bases not matched to a gene: 7. CDR3 in amino acids: CASSSYSGTTNTGELFF. The CDR3 nucleotides read TGTGCCAGCAGCTCTTATAGCGGGACGACGAACACCGGGGAGCTGTTTTTT.